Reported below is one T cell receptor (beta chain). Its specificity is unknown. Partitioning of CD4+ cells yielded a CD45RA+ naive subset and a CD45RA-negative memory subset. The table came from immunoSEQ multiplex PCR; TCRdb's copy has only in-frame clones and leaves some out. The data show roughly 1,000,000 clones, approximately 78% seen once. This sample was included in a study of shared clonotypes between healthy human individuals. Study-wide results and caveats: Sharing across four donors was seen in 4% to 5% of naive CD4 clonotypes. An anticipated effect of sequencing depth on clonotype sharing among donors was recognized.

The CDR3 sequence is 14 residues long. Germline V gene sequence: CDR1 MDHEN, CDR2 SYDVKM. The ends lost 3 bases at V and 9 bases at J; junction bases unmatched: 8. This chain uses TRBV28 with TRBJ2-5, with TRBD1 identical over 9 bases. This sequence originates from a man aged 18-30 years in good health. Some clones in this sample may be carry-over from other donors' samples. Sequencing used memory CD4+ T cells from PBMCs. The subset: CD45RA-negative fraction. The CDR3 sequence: CASSFAGTGIAQYF. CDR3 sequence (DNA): TGTGCCAGCAGTTTTGCAGGGACAGGGATAGCCCAGTACTTC.